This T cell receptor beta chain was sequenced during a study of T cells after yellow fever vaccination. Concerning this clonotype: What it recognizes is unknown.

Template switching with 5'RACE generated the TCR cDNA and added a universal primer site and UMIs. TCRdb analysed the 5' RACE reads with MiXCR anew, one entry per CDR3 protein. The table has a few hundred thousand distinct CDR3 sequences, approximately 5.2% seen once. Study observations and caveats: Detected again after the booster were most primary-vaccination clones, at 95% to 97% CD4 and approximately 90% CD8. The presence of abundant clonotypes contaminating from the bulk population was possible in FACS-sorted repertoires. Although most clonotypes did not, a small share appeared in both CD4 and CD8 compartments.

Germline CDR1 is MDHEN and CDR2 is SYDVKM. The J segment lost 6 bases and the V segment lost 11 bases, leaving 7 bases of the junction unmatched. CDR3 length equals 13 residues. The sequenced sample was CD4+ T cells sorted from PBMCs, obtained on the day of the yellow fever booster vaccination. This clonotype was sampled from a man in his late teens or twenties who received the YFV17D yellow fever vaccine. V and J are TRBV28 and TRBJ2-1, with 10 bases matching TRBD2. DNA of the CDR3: TGTGCCCTCGGGACTAGCGCGGGCAATGAGCAGTTCTTC. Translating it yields CALGTSAGNEQFF.